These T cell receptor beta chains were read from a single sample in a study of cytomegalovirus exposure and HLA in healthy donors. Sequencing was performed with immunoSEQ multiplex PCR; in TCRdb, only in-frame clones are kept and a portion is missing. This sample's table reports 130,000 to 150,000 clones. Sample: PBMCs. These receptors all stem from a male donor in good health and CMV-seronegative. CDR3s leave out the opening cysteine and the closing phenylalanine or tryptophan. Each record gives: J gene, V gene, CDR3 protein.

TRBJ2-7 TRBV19 ASRRTENYEQY
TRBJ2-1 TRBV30 AWSRTSGLEQF
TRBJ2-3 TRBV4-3 ASSQGGGMADTQY
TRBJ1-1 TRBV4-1 ASSQDLDRGRAF
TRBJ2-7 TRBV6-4 ASSESSYEQY
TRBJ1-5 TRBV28 ASRVEGGISNQPQH
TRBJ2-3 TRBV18 ASSPPGTSGTDTQY
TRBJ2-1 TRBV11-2 ASSLTPDNSYNEQF
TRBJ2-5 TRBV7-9 ASSSGLAGVRQETQY
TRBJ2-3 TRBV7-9 ASSLIKHPSQY
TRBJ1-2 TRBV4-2 ASSQERGGAGGYT
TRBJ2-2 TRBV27 ASSFEYERGDTGELF
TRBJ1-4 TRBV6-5 ASSRQGAVEKLF
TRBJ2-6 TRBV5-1 ASSLTGASSGANVLT
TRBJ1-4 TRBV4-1 ASSQGGQALATNEKLF
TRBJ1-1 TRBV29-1 SVGRRLNTEAF
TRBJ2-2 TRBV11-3 ASSLGTNTGELF
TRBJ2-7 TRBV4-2 ASSQVLAGLSYEQY
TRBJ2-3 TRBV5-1 ASSLGDGLGTQY
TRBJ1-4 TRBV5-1 ASSSPFPGEGKLF
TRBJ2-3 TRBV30 AWSAGLAGGGPDTQY
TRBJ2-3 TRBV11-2 ASSITSGTSTDTQY
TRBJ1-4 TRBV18 ASSPRPLTGDEKLF
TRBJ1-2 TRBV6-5 ATGTGDYGYT
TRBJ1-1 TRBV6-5 ASSSVDSMNTEAF
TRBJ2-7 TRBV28 ASSPGGYEQY
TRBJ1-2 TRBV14 ARGTGGVGNYGYT